This T cell receptor beta chain was captured by sequencing in a study of cytomegalovirus exposure and HLA in healthy donors. Using immunoSEQ multiplex PCR, the repertoire was profiled, and TCRdb retains in-frame clones only, with some absent. The sample carries fewer than 250,000 clones, 86% recorded once. Germline lookup yields CDR1 SEHNR and CDR2 FQNEAQ (reference sequence). The junction had 12 bases not matched to a gene; V was cut back by 0 bases and J by 4 bases. The CDR3 is 18 residues long. The chain recombines TRBV7-9 with TRBJ1-2; TRBD1 agrees at 9 bases. The sequence was obtained from a woman in her late teens or twenties in good health and CMV-seronegative. Sample: PBMCs. Here the CDR3 DNA reads TGTGCCAGCAGCTTAGCAGTTTGGGACAGGGATGAAGGCTATGGCTACACCTTC. Translation gives CASSLAVWDRDEGYGYTF.